Sequencing of this T cell receptor beta chain was carried out in a study of T cell changes during pregnancy in multiple sclerosis. The repertoire was sequenced with immunoSEQ multiplex PCR; TCRdb's copy has only in-frame clones and lacks some. The data show 45,000 to 60,000 clones, approximately 90% seen once. V was cut by 2 bases and J by 1 base, with 4 bases left in between. The length of the CDR3 is 12 residues. Germline CDR1 reads SGHKS; CDR2 reads YYEKEE (reference sequence). To note about this clone: This CDR3 is also generated by other DNA sequences in the sample.

This TCR came from a female donor with multiple sclerosis, enrolled in a pregnancy study. This material consisted of CD8+ T cells from peripheral blood mononuclear cells, taken in the second trimester of pregnancy. V usage is TRBV5-5 and J usage is TRBJ2-7; no reliable D call. CDR3 sequence: CASSFRSYEQYF. CDR3 coding DNA: TGTGCCAGCAGCTTCAGATCCTACGAGCAGTACTTC. The complete variable domain, with remaining parts taken from reference TRBV5-5 and TRBJ2-7, reads DAGVTQSPTHLIKTRGQQVTLRCSPISGHKSVSWYQQVLGQGPQFIFQYYEKEERGRGNFPDRFSARQFPNYSSELNVNALLLGDSALYLCASSFRSYEQYFGPGTRLTVT.